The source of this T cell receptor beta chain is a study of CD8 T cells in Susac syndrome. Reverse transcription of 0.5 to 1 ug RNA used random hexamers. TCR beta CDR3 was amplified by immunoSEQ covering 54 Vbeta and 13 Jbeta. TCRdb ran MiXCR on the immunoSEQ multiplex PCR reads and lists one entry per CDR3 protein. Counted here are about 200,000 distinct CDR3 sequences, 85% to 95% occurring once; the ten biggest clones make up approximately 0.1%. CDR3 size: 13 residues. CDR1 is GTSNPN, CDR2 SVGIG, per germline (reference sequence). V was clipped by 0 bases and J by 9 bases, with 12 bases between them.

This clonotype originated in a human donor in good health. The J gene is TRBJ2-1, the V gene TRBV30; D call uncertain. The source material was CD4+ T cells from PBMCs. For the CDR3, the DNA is TGTGCCTGGAGTGTAATTGAAGCCGGTGAGCAGTTCTTC. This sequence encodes CAWSVIEAGEQFF.